This T cell receptor (beta chain) was observed in a study of tissue T cells after allogeneic stem cell transplantation. V shed 0 bases and J shed 3 bases, with 12 bases lying between them. This CDR3 has 16 amino acids. Germline V gives CDR1 NNHDY, CDR2 SYVADS. Remarks on this clone: The antigen remains undetermined. Gene and germline names: mouse. Sequencing ends 1 residue short of the CDR3 end; the germline J gene provides the rest.

Sequenced by immunoSEQ multiplex PCR; TCRdb stores in-frame clones only, minus some. Of 20,000 to 25,000 clones in the sample, just under 75% are singletons; the top ten hold approximately 0.72%. Study-level findings and limits: TCR repertoires tracked anatomic similarity, regardless of disease or transplant status.

This clonotype was obtained from a female BALB/c mouse in good health. MHC haplotype of the strain: H2-d. The V call is TRBV13-3, the J call TRBJ2-2; D is possibly TRBD1 (7 bases). The sample consisted of spleen. Incomplete CDR3 DNA: TGTGCCAGCAGTGATGAGGGGGCGCGGGACACCGGGCAGCTCTAC. It specifies CASSDEGARDTGQLY. The whole CDR3 is CASSDEGARDTGQLYF.